This TCR beta chain emerged from a study of blood T cell repertoires in COVID-19. Study-level background: Acute-phase and convalescent COVID-19 samples originated in the United States, Italy and Spain.

The CDR3 is made up of 13 amino acids. After removal of 1 base from V and 6 bases from J, the junction contained 3 bases not matched to a gene. Germline V gene lookup returns CDR1 SGHTA and CDR2 FQGNSA. The study drew participants aged roughly 18 to 89 years from fewer than 30 US areas. The study assigned cohorts using participant-reported clinical history. Using immunoSEQ multiplex PCR, the repertoire was profiled, and TCRdb retains in-frame clones only, with some absent. This table holds approximately 300,000 clones, 85% found once. This clonotype was obtained from a woman aged 30 to 39 who had been exposed to COVID-19. V usage is TRBV7-2 and J usage is TRBJ2-7; 7 bases align to TRBD1. Sequenced material: PBMCs or T cells enriched from blood (not recorded which). The CDR3 loop is CASSLVGGGEQYF. CDR3 nucleotide sequence: TGTGCCAGCAGCTTAGTAGGGGGCGGCGAGCAGTACTTC.